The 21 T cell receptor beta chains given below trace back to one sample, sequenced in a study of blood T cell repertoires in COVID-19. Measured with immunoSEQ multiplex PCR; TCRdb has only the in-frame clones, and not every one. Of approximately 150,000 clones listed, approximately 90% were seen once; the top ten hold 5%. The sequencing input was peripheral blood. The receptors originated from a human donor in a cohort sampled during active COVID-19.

CDR3 in DNA: TGTGCCAGCAGTCTACCCCCCCTCTACGAGCAGTACTTC. Translation: CASSLPPLYEQYF. The genes are TRBV11-3 and TRBJ2-7; D call uncertain. Looked up from germline, CDR1 is SGHNT and CDR2 is YENEEA. This CDR3 contains 13 residues. V shed 6 bases and J shed 3 bases, with 12 bases lying between them.

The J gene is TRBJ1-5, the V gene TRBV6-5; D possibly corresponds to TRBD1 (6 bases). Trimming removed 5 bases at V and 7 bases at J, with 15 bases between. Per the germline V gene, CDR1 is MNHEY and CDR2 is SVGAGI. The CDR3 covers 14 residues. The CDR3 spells CASSRLQGGQPQHF. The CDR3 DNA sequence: TGTGCCAGCAGTCGCCTACAGGGCGGGCAGCCCCAGCATTTT.

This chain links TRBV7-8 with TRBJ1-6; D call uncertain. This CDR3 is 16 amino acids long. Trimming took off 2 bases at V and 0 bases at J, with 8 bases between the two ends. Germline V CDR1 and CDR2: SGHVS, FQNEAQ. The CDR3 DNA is TGTGCCAGCAGCTTACGTATGAGCTCCTATAATTCACCCCTCCACTTT. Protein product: CASSLRMSSYNSPLHF. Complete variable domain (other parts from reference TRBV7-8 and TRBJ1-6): GAGVSQSPRYKVAKRGQDVALRCDPISGHVSLFWYQQALGQGPEFLTYFQNEAQLDKSGLPSDRFFAERPEGSVSTLKIQRTQQEDSAVYLCASSLRMSSYNSPLHFGNGTRLTVT.

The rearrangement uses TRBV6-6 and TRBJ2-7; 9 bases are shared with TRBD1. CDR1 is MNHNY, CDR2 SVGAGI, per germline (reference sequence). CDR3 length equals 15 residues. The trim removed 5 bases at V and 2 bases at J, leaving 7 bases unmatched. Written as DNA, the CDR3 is TGTGCCAGCAGTGGGGACAGGGAAGGGCCCTACGAGCAGTACTTC. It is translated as CASSGDREGPYEQYF.

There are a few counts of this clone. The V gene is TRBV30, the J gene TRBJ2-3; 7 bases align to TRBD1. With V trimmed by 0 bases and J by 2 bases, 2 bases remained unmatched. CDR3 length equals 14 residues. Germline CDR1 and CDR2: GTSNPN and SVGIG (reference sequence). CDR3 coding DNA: TGTGCCTGGAGTGTTGGGACAGTCACAGATACGCAGTATTTT. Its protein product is CAWSVGTVTDTQYF.

CDR3: CASSFEDSYEQYF. CDR3 nucleotide sequence: TGTGCCAGCAGCTTCGAGGACAGCTACGAGCAGTACTTC. V is TRBV27 and J is TRBJ2-7; D perhaps matches TRBD1 (6 bases). This CDR3 has 13 residues. Trimming pared 6 bases from V and 3 bases from J, leaving 12 bases between. Germline V gives CDR1 MNHEY, CDR2 SMNVEV (reference sequence).

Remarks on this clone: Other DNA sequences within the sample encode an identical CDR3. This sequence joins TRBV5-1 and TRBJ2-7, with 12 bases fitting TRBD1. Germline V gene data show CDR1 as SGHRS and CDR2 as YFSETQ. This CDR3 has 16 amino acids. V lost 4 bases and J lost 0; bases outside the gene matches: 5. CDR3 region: CASSLGGQGASYEQYF. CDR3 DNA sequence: TGCGCCAGCAGCCTGGGGGGACAGGGGGCCTCCTACGAGCAGTACTTC.

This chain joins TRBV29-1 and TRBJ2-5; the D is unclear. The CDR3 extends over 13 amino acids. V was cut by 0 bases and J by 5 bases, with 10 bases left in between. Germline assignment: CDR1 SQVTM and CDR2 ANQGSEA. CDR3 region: CSVEDYLRETQYF. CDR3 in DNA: TGCAGCGTTGAAGATTACCTGAGGGAGACCCAGTACTTC.

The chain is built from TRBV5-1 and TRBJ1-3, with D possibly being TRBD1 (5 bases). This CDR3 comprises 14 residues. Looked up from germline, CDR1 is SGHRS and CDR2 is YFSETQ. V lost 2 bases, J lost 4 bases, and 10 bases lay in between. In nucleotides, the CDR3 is TGCGCCAGCAGCTTCGGACAAGCCGGAAACACCATATATTTT. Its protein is CASSFGQAGNTIYF.

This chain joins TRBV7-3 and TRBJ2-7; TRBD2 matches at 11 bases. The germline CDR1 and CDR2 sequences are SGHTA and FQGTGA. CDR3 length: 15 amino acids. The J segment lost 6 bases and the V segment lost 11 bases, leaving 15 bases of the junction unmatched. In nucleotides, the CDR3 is TGTGCCCGAGTCCTAGCGGGAGGCAGACGCATCGAGCAGTACTTC. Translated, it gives CARVLAGGRRIEQYF.

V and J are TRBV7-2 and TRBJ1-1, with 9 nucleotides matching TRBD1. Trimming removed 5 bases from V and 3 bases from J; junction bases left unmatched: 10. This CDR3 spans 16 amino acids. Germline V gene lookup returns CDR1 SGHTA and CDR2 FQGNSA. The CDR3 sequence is CASSPPLRDRDTEAFF. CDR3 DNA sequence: TGTGCCAGCAGCCCACCCCTCCGGGACAGGGACACTGAAGCTTTCTTT.

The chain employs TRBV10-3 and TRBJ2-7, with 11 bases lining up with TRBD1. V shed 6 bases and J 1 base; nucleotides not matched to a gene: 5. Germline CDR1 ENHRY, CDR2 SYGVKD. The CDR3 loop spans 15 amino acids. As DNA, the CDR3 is TGTGCCATCAGCGGGACAGGGGGTGCGTCCTACGAGCAGTACTTC. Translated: CAISGTGGASYEQYF.

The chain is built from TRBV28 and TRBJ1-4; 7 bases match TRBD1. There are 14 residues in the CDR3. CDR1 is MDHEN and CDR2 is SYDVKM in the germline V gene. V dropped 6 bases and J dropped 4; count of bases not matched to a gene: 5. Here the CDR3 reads CASSPTGNNEKLFF. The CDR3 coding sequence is TGTGCCAGCAGCCCGACAGGGAATAATGAAAAACTGTTTTTT. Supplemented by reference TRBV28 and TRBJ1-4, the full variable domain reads DVKVTQSSRYLVKRTGEKVFLECVQDMDHENMFWYRQDPGLGLRLIYFSYDVKMKEKGDIPEGYSVSREKKERFSLILESASTNQTSMYLCASSPTGNNEKLFFGSGTQLSVL.

CDR3 DNA: TGTGCCAGCACAACAGGGGCCGGAAACACCATATATTTT. Its translation: CASTTGAGNTIYF. The chain joins TRBV6-5 to TRBJ1-3; TRBD1 matches 7 bases. The germline V gene has CDR1 MNHEY and CDR2 SVGAGI. V lost 7 bases to trimming and J lost 4 bases; unmatched junction nucleotides: 4. This CDR3 contains 13 residues.

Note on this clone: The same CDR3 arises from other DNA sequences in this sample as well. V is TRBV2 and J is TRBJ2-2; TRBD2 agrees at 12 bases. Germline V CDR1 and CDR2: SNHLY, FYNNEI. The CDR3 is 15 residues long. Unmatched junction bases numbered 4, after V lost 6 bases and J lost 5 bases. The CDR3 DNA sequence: TGTGCCAGCAGCGCAACTAGCGGGGGGACCGGGGAGCTGTTTTTT. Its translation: CASSATSGGTGELFF.

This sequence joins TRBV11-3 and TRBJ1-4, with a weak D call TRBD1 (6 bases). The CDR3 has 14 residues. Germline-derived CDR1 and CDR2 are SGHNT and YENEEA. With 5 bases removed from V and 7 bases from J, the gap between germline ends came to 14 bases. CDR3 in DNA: TGTGCCAGCAGCCCTACAAGGGGGGGTGAAAAACTGTTTTTT. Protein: CASSPTRGGEKLFF.

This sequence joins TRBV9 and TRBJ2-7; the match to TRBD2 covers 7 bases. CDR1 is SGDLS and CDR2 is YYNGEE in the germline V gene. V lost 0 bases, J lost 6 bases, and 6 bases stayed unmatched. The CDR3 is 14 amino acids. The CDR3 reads CASSVGISGREQYF. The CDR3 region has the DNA TGTGCCAGCAGCGTAGGCATTAGCGGGCGCGAGCAGTACTTC.

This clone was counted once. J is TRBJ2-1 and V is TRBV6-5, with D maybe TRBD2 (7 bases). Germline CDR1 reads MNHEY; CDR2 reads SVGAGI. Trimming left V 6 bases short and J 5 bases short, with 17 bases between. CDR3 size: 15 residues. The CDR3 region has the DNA TGTGCCAGCAGCCCCGCGGGGGCCCAAGACAATGAGCAGTTCTTC. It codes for CASSPAGAQDNEQFF.

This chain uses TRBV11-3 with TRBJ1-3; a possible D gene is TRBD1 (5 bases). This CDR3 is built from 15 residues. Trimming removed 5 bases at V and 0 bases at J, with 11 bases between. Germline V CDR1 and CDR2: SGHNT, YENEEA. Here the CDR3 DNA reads TGTGCCAGCAGCACTACAGGTACCTCTGGAAACACCATATATTTT. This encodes CASSTTGTSGNTIYF.

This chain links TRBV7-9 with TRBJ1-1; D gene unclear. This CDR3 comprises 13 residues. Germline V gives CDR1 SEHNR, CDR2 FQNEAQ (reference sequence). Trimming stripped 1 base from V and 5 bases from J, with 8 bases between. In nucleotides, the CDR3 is TGTGCCAGCAGCTTAGGAGGGAGAACTGAAGCTTTCTTT. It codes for CASSLGGRTEAFF.

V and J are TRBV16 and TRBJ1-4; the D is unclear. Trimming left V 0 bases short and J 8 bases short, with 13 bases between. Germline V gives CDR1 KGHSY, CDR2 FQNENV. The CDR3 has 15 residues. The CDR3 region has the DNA TGTGCCAGCAGCCAATCTTCACAGATAGAGGAAAAACTGTTTTTT. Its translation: CASSQSSQIEEKLFF.